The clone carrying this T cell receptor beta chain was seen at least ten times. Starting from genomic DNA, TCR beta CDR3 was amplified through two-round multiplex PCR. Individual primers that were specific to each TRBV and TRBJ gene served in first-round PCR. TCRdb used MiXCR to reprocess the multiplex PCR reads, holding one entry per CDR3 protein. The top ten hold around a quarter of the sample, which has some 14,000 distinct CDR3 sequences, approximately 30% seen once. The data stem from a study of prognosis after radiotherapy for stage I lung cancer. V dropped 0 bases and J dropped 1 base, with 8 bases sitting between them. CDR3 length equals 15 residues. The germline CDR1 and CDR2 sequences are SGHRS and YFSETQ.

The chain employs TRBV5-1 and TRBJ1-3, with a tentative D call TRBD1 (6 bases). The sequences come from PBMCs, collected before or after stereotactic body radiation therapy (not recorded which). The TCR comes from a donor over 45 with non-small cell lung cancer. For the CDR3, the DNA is TGCGCCAGCAGCTTGGCAGGGGCGTCTGGAAACACCATATATTTT. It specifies CASSLAGASGNTIYF.